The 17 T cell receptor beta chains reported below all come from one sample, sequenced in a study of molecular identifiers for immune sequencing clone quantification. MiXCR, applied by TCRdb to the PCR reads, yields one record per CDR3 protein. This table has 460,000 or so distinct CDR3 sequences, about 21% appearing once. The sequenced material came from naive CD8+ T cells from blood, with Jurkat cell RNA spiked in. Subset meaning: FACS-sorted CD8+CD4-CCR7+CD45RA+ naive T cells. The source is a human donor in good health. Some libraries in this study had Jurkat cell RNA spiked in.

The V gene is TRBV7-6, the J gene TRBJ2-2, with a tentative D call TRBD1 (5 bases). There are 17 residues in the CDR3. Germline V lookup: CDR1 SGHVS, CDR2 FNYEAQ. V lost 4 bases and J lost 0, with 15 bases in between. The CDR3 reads CASSSRNWGANTGELFF. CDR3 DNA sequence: TGTGCCAGCAGCTCCCGGAACTGGGGCGCGAACACCGGGGAGCTGTTTTTT.

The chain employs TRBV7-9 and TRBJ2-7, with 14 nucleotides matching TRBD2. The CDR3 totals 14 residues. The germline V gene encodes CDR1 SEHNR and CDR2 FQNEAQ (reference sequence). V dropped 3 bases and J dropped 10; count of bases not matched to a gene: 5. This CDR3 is CASSLGLAGVFQYF. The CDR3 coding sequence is TGTGCCAGCAGCTTGGGACTAGCGGGAGTATTCCAGTACTTC.

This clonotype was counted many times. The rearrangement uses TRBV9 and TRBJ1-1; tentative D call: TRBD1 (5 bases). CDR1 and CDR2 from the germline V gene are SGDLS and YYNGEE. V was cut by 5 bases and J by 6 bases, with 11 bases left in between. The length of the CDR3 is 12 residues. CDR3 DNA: TGTGCCAGCAGTCCCGGGGGTTCTGAAGCTTTCTTT. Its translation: CASSPGGSEAFF.

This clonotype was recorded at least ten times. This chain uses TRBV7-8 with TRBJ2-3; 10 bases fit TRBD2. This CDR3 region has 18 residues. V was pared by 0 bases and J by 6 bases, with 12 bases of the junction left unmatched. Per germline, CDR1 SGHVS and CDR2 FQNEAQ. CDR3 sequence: CASSLAVAGGPAADTQYF. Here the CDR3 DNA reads TGTGCCAGCAGCTTAGCGGTAGCGGGGGGCCCAGCGGCGGATACGCAGTATTTT.

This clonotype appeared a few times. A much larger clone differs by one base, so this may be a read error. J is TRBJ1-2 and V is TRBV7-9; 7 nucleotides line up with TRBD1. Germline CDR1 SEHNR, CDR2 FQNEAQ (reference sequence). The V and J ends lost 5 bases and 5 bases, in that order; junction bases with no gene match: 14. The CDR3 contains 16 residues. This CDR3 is CASSRGDSPNLYGYTF. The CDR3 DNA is TGTGCCAGCAGCCGGGGGGACAGCCCAAACCTATATGGCTACACCTTC.

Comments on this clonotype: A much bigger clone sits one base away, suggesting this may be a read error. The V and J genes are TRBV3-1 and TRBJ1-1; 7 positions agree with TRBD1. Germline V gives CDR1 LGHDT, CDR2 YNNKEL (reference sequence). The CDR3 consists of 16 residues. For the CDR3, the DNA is TGTGCCAGCAGCCATGGTCGAGGGGGCGCGAACACTGAAGCTCTCTTT. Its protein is CASSHGRGGANTEALF.

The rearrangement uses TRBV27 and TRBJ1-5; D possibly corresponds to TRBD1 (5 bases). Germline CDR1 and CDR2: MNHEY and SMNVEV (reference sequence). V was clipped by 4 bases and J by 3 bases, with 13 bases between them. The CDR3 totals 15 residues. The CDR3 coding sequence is TGTGCCAGCAGTTCGTCAACAGGACCCAATCAGCCCCAGCATTTT. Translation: CASSSSTGPNQPQHF.

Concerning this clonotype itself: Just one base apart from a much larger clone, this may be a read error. CDR3 protein: CASSSRPNAGDAEAFF. The CDR3 nucleotides read TGTGCCAGCAGCTCTCGCCCCAATGCGGGGGACGCTGAAGCTTTCTTT. The chain joins TRBV7-9 to TRBJ1-1; tentatively, D is TRBD1 (5 bases). V was clipped by 4 bases and J by 6 bases, with 21 bases between them. The CDR3 contains 16 residues. Germline assignment: CDR1 SEHNR and CDR2 FQNEAQ (reference sequence).

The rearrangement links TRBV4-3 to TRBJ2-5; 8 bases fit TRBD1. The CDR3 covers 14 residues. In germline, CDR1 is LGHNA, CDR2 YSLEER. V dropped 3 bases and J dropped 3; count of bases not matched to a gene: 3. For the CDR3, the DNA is TGCGCCAGCAGCCACCAGACAGGGGAAGAGACCCAGTACTTC. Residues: CASSHQTGEETQYF.

In DNA form, the CDR3 reads TGTGCCAGCAGTTACTCCTTTGCCCGGGTGGGGATGAACACTGAAGCTTTCTTT. Protein sequence: CASSYSFARVGMNTEAFF. V and J are TRBV6-5 and TRBJ1-1; D remains ambiguous. Looked up from germline, CDR1 is MNHEY and CDR2 is SVGAGI. The V end lost 0 bases, the J end lost 0 bases, and 17 bases lay between the germline ends. The length of the CDR3 is 18 residues.

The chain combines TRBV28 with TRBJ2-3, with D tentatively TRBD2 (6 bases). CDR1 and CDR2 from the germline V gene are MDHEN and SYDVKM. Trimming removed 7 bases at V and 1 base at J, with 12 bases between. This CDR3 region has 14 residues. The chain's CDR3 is CASTWGVGTDTQYF. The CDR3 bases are TGTGCCAGCACCTGGGGGGTGGGCACAGATACGCAGTATTTT.

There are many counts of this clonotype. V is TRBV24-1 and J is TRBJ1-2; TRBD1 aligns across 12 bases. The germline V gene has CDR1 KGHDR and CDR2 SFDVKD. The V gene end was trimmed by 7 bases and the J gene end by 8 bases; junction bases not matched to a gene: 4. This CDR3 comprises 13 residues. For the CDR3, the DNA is TGTGCCACCAGGGGACAGGGGGCGAGCGGCTACACCTTC. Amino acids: CATRGQGASGYTF.

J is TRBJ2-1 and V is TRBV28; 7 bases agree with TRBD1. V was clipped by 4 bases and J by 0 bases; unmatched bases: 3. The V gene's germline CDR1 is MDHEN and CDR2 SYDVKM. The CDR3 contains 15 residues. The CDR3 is CASSSQGSSYNEQFF. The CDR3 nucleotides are TGTGCCAGCAGTTCACAGGGGAGCTCCTACAATGAGCAGTTCTTC. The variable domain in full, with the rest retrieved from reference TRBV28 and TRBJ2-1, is DVKVTQSSRYLVKRTGEKVFLECVQDMDHENMFWYRQDPGLGLRLIYFSYDVKMKEKGDIPEGYSVSREKKERFSLILESASTNQTSMYLCASSSQGSSYNEQFFGPGTRLTVL.

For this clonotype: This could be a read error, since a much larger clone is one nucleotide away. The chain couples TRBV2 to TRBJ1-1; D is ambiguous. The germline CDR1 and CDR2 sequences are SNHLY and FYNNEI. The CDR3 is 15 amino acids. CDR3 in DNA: TGTGCCAGCAGTGAAAGTTGGAGGGCGGGCACTGAAACTTTCTTT. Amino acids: CASSESWRAGTETFF.

CDR3 bases: TGCAGTGCTAGCGCCGGGACTAGCATCCACGAGCAGTACTTC. Its protein product is CSASAGTSIHEQYF. The rearrangement uses TRBV20-1 and TRBJ2-7; 9 nucleotides match TRBD2. Germline CDR1 reads DFQATT; CDR2 reads SNEGSKA (reference sequence). CDR3 length: 14 residues. The junction had 8 bases not matched to a gene; V was cut back by 3 bases and J by 5 bases.

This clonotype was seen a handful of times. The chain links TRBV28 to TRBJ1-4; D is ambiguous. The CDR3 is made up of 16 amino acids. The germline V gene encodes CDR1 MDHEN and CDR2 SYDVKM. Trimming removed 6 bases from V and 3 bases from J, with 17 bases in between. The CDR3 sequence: CASSKLIQAPNEKLFF. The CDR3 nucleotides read TGTGCCAGCAGCAAACTTATCCAGGCTCCTAATGAAAAACTGTTTTTT.

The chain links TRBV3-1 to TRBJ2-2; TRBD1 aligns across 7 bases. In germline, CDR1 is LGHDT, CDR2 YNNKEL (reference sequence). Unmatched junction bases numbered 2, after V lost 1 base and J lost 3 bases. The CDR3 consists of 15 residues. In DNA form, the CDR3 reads TGTGCCAGCAGCCAAGGGGGACAGTACACCGGGGAGCTGTTTTTT. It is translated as CASSQGGQYTGELFF.